This T cell receptor (beta chain) was captured in a study of T cells after yellow fever vaccination. Study-wide findings and caveats: Just a small share of clonotypes turned up in the CD4 compartment as well as the CD8 compartment.

A universal primer site and UMIs were added as TCR cDNA was made by 5'RACE template switching. One entry per CDR3 protein, called by TCRdb with MiXCR from the 5' RACE reads. Among some 350,000 distinct CDR3 sequences, 11% were seen once, and the ten largest hold more than 15%. This clonotype was recorded at least ten times. Its matching antigen is unknown. Germline is not matched at one junction end, which may reflect a read error. Per germline, CDR1 SSHAT and CDR2 FNYEAQ (reference sequence). This CDR3 region has 14 residues. This chain uses TRBV7-7 with TRBJ2-3, with 7 nucleotides matching TRBD1. The starting material was PBMCs, obtained on the day of the first yellow fever vaccination. The sequence was obtained from a young man who received the YFV17D yellow fever vaccine. The CDR3 DNA sequence: TGTGCTAGCAGCCAAGGACAGGGCACAGATACGCAGTATTTT. It encodes CASSQGQGTDTQYF. Variable domain in full (rest from reference TRBV7-7 and TRBJ2-3): GAGVSQSPRYKVTKRGQDVTLRCDPISSHATLYWYQQALGQGPEFLTYFNYEAQPDKSGLPSDRFSAERPEGSISTLTIQRTEQRDSAMYRCASSQGQGTDTQYFGPGTRLTVL.